A single T cell receptor (beta chain) is shown here with its context. The antigen is undetermined. The sample originates from a study of cytomegalovirus exposure and HLA in healthy donors. Trimming removed 4 bases at V and 3 bases at J, with 12 bases between. The CDR3 has 14 residues. Germline V gene lookup returns CDR1 SNHLY and CDR2 FYNNEI. Study outcomes and limitations: Accounts indicate the classifier identified cytomegalovirus status with strong specificity and sensitivity.

Produced via immunoSEQ multiplex PCR; TCRdb's table is partial and in-frame only. The sample has 120,000 or so clones, more than 75% seen once; the top ten hold about 5.3%. Sequencing was carried out using PBMCs. This sequence joins TRBV2 and TRBJ1-1, with a weak D call TRBD1 (5 bases). The TCR originated in a man aged 18 to 29 in good health and CMV-seronegative. The CDR3 nucleotides read TGTGCCAGCAGTGCAGGGAATTCGGACACTGAAGCTTTCTTT. Amino acid sequence: CASSAGNSDTEAFF.